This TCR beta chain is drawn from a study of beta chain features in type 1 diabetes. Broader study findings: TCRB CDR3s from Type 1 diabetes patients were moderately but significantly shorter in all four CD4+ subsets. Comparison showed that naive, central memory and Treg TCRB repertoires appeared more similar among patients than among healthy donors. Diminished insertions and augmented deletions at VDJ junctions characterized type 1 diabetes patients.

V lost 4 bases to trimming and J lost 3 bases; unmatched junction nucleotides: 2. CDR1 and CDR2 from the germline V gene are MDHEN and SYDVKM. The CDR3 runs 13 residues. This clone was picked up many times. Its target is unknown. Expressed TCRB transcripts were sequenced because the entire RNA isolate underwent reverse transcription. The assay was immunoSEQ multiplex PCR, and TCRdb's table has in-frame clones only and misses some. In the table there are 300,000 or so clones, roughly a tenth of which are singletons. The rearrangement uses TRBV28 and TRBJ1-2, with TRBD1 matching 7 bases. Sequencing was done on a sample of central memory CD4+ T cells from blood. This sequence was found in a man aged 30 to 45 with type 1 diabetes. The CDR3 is CASSSGTDYGYTF. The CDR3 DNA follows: TGTGCCAGCAGTTCAGGGACAGACTATGGCTACACCTTC.